The clone carrying this T cell receptor beta chain was found many times. The sample originates from a study of blood T cells in healthy people across ages. A second PCR, run for about 7 to 12 cycles, used a sample-barcoded 5' primer plus a J-beta primer mix. A single record per CDR3 protein comes from TCRdb applying MiXCR to the 5' RACE reads. The table has around 900,000 distinct CDR3 sequences, 29% seen once. V was cut by 0 bases and J by 6 bases, with 6 bases left in between. Germline assignment: CDR1 ENHRY and CDR2 SYGVKD. CDR3 length equals 12 residues. V is TRBV10-3 and J is TRBJ2-7; D might be TRBD2 (6 bases). The TCR originated in a woman of 80 years or more in good health. Input material: blood. CDR3 residues: CAISESGGEQYF. CDR3 DNA sequence: TGTGCCATCAGTGAGTCGGGGGGCGAGCAGTACTTC.